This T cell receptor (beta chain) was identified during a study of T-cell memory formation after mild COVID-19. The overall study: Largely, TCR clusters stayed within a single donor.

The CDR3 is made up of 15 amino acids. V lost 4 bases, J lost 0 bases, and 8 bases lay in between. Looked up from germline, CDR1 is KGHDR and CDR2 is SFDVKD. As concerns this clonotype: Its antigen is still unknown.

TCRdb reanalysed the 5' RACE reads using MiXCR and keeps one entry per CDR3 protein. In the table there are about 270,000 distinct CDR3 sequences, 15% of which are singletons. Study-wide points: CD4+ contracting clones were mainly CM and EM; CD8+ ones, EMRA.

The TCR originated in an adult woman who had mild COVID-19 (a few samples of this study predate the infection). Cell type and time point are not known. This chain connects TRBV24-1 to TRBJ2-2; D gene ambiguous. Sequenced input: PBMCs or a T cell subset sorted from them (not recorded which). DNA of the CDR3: TGTGCCACCAGTGAGGCAGGTCCGAACACCGGGGAGCTGTTTTTT. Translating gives CATSEAGPNTGELFF.